This T cell receptor beta chain was profiled in a study of T-cell reconstitution after alpha-beta-depleted transplantation in children. Study-wide results and caveats: The study reportedly traced alpha-beta T cells about two months after transplant to several hundred expanded graft clones. Recipient T cells and thymic progenitors that survived were the source of the high TCRbeta diversity seen at day 60 in some patients. It was newly produced T cells that mostly accounted for T-cell counts and diversity one year after transplant.

Molecular barcoding with unique molecular identifiers was used for the TCRbeta library. One entry per CDR3 protein, called by TCRdb with MiXCR from the PCR reads. The table records 500,000 to 600,000 distinct CDR3 sequences, 25% to 30% of them present only once. The sample holds a few counts of this clonotype. What it binds is not known. V was clipped by 4 bases and J by 7 bases; unmatched bases: 11. The CDR3 runs to 16 residues. Per germline, CDR1 LGHNA and CDR2 YNFKEQ. The chain carries TRBV4-2 and TRBJ2-1; TRBD2 agrees at 9 bases. This receptor was identified in a boy younger than two with Wiskott-Aldrich syndrome, due to receive a stem cell transplant. The source material was PBMCs, sampled before TCRalphabeta/CD19-depleted stem cell transplant. The CDR3 nucleotides read TGTGCCAGCAGCCCTAGAACCGGGACTAGCTGGAATGAGCAGTTCTTC. Protein sequence: CASSPRTGTSWNEQFF.